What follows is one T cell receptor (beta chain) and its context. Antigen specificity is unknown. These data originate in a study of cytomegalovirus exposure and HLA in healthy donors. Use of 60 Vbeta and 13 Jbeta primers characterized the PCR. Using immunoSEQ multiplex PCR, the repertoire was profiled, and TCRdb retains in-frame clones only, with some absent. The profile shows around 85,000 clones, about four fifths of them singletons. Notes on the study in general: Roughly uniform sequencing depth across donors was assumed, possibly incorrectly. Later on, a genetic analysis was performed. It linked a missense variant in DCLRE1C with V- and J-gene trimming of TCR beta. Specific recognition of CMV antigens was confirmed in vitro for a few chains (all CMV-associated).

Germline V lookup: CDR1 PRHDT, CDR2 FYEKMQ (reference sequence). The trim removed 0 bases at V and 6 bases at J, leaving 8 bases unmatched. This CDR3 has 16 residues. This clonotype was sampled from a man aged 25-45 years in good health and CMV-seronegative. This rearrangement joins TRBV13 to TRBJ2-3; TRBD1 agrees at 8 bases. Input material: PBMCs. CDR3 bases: TGTGCCAGCAGCTTAGGCAGGGGGCTTCGCCGGGATACGCAGTATTTT. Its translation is CASSLGRGLRRDTQYF.